This T cell receptor beta chain is drawn from a study of beta chain features in type 1 diabetes. Of the isolated RNA, all was reverse transcribed, and so the sequenced material was expressed TCRB transcripts. Sequencing was performed with immunoSEQ multiplex PCR; in TCRdb, only in-frame clones are kept and a portion is missing. The sample yields 640,000 or so clones, about an eighth seen once. The CDR3 has 16 amino acids. The ends were cut back, 2 bases at V and 0 bases at J, with 14 bases in the middle. CDR1 is LGHNA and CDR2 is YNFKEQ in the germline V gene. Study results and limitations: PCR, the amplification step, might favor shorter templates, equally in patients and controls. For Type 1 diabetes patients, all four CD4+ subsets carried TCRB CDR3s that were moderately but significantly shorter.

A remark on this clone: Its antigen is undetermined.

This chain links TRBV4-2 with TRBJ2-7, with D possibly TRBD1 on 6 matching bases. This receptor was taken from a man younger than 30 with type 1 diabetes. The sample comprised naive CD4+ T cells from blood. The CDR3, as DNA: TGTGCCAGCAGCCAACATACCGGGACATCCTCCTACGAGCAGTACTTC. Its translation: CASSQHTGTSSYEQYF.